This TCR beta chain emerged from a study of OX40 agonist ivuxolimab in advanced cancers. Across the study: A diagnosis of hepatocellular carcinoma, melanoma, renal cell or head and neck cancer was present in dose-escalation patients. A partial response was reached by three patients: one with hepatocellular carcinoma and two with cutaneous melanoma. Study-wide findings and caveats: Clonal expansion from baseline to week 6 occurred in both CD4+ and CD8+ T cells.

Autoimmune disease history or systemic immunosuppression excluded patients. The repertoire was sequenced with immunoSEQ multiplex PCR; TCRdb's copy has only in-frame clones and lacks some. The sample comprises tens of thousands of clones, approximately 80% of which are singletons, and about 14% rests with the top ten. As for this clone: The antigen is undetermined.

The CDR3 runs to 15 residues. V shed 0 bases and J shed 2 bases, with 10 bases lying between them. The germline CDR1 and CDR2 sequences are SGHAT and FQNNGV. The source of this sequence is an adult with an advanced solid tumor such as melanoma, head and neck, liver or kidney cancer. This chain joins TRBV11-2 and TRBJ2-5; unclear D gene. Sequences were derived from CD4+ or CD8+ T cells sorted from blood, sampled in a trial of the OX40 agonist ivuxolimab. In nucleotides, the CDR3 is TGTGCCAGCAGCTTAGATCTTTACCGACAAGAGACCCAGTACTTC. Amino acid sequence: CASSLDLYRQETQYF.